The clone carrying this TCR beta chain was observed a few times. Its antigen is not known. Sample treatment: some 19 received Ad26.COV2.S at low or high dose, single or two shots; about 5 received placebo; per-sample allocation not given. The samples date from day 63 after the first vaccine or placebo injection. Participants' vaccine, an Ad26 vector, delivered Wuhan-strain SARS-CoV-2 spike. The data were taken from a study of Ad26.COV2.S vaccination and SARS-CoV-2 variants. The overall study: Ad26.COV2.S shots went into the muscle once or twice, 56 days apart. Study-level results: Total T cell responses may have been underestimated by the TCR breadth and depth analyses. It was reported that spike-specific CD8+ and CD4+ T cell responses were substantially broad after vaccination.

Using immunoSEQ multiplex PCR, the repertoire was profiled, and TCRdb retains in-frame clones only, with some absent. The sample lists some 350,000 clones; 75% to 90% were seen once. The material sequenced was peripheral blood, taken in a trial of Ad26.COV2.S vaccine versus placebo. The sequence was collected from a person aged 18-65 years who received the Ad26.COV2.S COVID-19 vaccine or a placebo.

This CDR3 is CASRPTQGVGPDQPQHF. CDR3 sequence (DNA): TGTGCCAGCCGTCCCACGCAGGGGGTAGGGCCCGATCAGCCCCAGCATTTT. The chain links TRBV27 to TRBJ1-5; 7 nucleotides line up with TRBD1. The CDR3 has 17 residues. V trimming: 8 bases; J trimming: 5 bases; junction bases outside the gene matches: 18. In germline, CDR1 is MNHEY, CDR2 SMNVEV (reference sequence).